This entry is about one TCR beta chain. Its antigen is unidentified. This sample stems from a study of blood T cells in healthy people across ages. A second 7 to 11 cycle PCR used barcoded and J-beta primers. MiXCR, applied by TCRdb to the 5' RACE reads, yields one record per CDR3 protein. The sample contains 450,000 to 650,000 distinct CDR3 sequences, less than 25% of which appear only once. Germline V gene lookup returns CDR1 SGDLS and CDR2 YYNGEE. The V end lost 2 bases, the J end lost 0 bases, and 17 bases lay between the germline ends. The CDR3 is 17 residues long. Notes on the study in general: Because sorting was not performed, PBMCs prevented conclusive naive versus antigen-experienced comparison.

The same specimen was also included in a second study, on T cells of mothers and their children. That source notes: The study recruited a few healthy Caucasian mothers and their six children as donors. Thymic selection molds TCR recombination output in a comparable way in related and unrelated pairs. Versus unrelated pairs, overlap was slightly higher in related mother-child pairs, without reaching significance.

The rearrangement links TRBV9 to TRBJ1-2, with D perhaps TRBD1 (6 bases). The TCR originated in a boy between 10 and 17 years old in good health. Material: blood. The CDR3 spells CASSVSPDSNTNYGYTF. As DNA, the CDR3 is TGTGCCAGCAGCGTGTCTCCGGACAGTAATACTAACTATGGCTACACCTTC.